Listed below are T cell receptor beta chains from one sample, sequenced in a study of T cell responses to AZD1222 COVID-19 vaccine. Data came from immunoSEQ multiplex PCR; TCRdb stores just in-frame clones and leaves some out. In the table there are about 150,000 clones, around nine tenths of which are singletons. The sample here was peripheral blood, taken on day 0 of AZD1222 vaccination. These receptors were obtained from an adult in good health. CDR3s include the opening cysteine and the closing phenylalanine or tryptophan. The D gene is left open where the match is weak. Expanded clones get a size class; other rows say once, few or many, or leave the size out.

TGTGCCAGCAGTTTCAAAGTAAACACTGAAGCTTTCTTT	CASSFKVNTEAFF	.	.	TRBJ1-1	TRBV12-3/TRBV12-4
TGTGCCTGGAGGGGGGCCTACGAGCAGTACTTC	CAWRGAYEQYF	.	.	TRBJ2-7	TRBV30
TGTGCCAGCAGCTTAGCCCTAGGAAGCAATCAGCCCCAGCATTTT	CASSLALGSNQPQHF	.	.	TRBJ1-5	TRBV7-2
TGCAGCGTTGAAAAGGGGTTTGTGGGGGAGGAAGCTTTCTTT	CSVEKGFVGEEAFF	.	.	TRBJ1-1	TRBV29-1
TGTGCCAGCAGTTTCCGGGGGCAAGGCTACACCTTC	CASSFRGQGYTF	once	.	TRBJ1-2	TRBV27
TGTGCCAGTAGTTGGCCAGGGGCCCCACCCCTCCACTTT	CASSWPGAPPLHF	.	.	TRBJ1-6	TRBV19
TGTGCCAGCAGCCCCGGGTCGGGCTATGGCTACACCTTC	CASSPGSGYGYTF	.	.	TRBJ1-2	TRBV3-1/TRBV3-2
TGCGCCAGCAGCCCCTCCCCACGGACAGGGCCAAATGAAAAACTGTTTTTT	CASSPSPRTGPNEKLFF	.	TRBD1	TRBJ1-4	TRBV5-1
TGTGCCAGCAGCTTATCGACCTATGGCTACACCTTC	CASSLSTYGYTF	.	.	TRBJ1-2	TRBV7-9
TGTGCCAGCAGTGATGGACAGGGGTCCTACGAGCAGTACTTC	CASSDGQGSYEQYF	.	TRBD1	TRBJ2-7	TRBV2
TGTGCCAGCAGCTCCTGGACTGAAAAACTGTTTTTT	CASSSWTEKLFF	.	.	TRBJ1-4	TRBV11-2
TGTGCCAGTAGTATATCCGGACAGCCAGAGTACGAGCAGTACTTC	CASSISGQPEYEQYF	once	.	TRBJ2-7	TRBV19
TGTGCCTGGGGGGGGGACAGCCAAAACACCGGGGAGCTGTTTTTT	CAWGGDSQNTGELFF	.	.	TRBJ2-2	TRBV30
TGTGCCAGCAGCTTGCTAGCGGGGAGCTACGAGCAGTACTTC	CASSLLAGSYEQYF	.	TRBD2	TRBJ2-7	TRBV7-2